The 12 T cell receptor beta chains below come from one sample, sequenced in a study of T cells in Graves' hyperthyroidism and ophthalmopathy. Using RNA transcripts as the source, TCR beta CDR3 regions were amplified. The HTBI primer set was used in a first-round RT-PCR of the TCR CDR3. From the multiplex PCR reads, TCRdb called clonotypes with MiXCR, one entry per CDR3 protein. The data contain around 520,000 distinct CDR3 sequences, around 15% of them seen just once; the ten biggest clones take up less than 20%. The material sequenced was blood. The receptors stem from a woman between 18 and 29 years old with Graves' hyperthyroidism.

This clonotype was picked up a small number of times. This sequence joins TRBV6-1 and TRBJ2-5; maybe TRBD2 (6 bases). This CDR3 spans 15 amino acids. Germline values: CDR1 MNHNS, CDR2 SASEGT. V was cut by 8 bases and J by 5 bases, with 21 bases left in between. The CDR3 protein is CASAVRRSGRETQYF. The CDR3 nucleotides read TGTGCCAGCGCAGTACGGAGGAGTGGGAGGGAGACCCAGTACTTC.

This clonotype was seen a few times. J is TRBJ2-1 and V is TRBV3-1; 9 bases align to TRBD1. J gave up 5 bases and V 4 bases, and 9 bases lay outside the gene matches. CDR3 length: 16 residues. Looked up from germline, CDR1 is LGHDT and CDR2 is YNNKEL (reference sequence). The DNA for the CDR3 is TGTGCCAGCAGCCGGCTAACCGGGACAGGGAACAATGAGCAGTTCTTC. It translates to CASSRLTGTGNNEQFF.

V and J are TRBV12-3 or TRBV12-4 and TRBJ1-5; maybe TRBD1 (5 bases). Trimming removed 7 bases at V and 4 bases at J, with 14 bases between. The CDR3 has 14 residues. CDR3 residues: CASTGGGRNQPQHF. CDR3 sequence (DNA): TGTGCCAGCACCGGGGGGGGGAGGAATCAGCCCCAGCATTTT.

This clonotype was observed at least ten times. J is TRBJ1-5 and V is TRBV18, with a possible D match to TRBD1 (5 bases). V was trimmed by 2 bases and J by 5 bases, leaving 16 bases between them. Germline lookup yields CDR1 KGHSH and CDR2 LQKENI. This CDR3 comprises 16 residues. CDR3 in amino acids: CASSPGGGVMYQPQHF. The CDR3 nucleotides read TGTGCCAGCTCACCAGGAGGAGGGGTAATGTATCAGCCCCAGCATTTT.

This clonotype was detected ten times or more. The chain links TRBV7-9 to TRBJ2-3; 10 bases are a match to TRBD2. CDR1 is SEHNR and CDR2 is FQNEAQ in the germline V gene (reference sequence). The length of the CDR3 is 16 residues. V lost 1 base to trimming and J lost 3 bases; unmatched junction nucleotides: 4. The CDR3 DNA sequence: TGTGCCAGCAGCTTAGTTTCTAGCGGGAGAACAGATACGCAGTATTTT. Amino acid sequence: CASSLVSSGRTDTQYF. The variable domain in full, with the rest retrieved from reference TRBV7-9 and TRBJ2-3, is DTGVSQNPRHKITKRGQNVTFRCDPISEHNRLYWYRQTLGQGPEFLTYFQNEAQLEKSRLLSDRFSAERPKGSFSTLEIQRTEQGDSAMYLCASSLVSSGRTDTQYFGPGTRLTVL.

The sample holds many counts of this clonotype. The chain couples TRBV19 to TRBJ1-5, with 10 positions matching TRBD1. The V gene end was trimmed by 6 bases and the J gene end by 6 bases; junction bases not matched to a gene: 5. The CDR3 consists of 14 residues. The germline gives CDR1 LNHDA, CDR2 SQIVND (reference sequence). The CDR3 DNA is TGTGCCAGTAGAGCGGACAGGGGGTTTCAGCCCCAGCATTTT. Translating gives CASRADRGFQPQHF.

This clonotype was observed at least ten times. The chain links TRBV11-2 to TRBJ2-7, with TRBD2 matching 13 bases. With V trimmed by 0 bases and J by 8 bases, 4 bases remained unmatched. Germline V lookup: CDR1 SGHAT, CDR2 FQNNGV. This CDR3 contains 15 residues. For the CDR3, the DNA is TGTGCCAGCAGCTTAGATGGGACTAGCGGGGAAAAGCAGTACGTC. Translated, it gives CASSLDGTSGEKQYV.

This clonotype was seen at least ten times. The chain joins TRBV6-1 to TRBJ1-1; 10 bases agree with TRBD1. J gave up 3 bases and V 7 bases, and 5 bases lay outside the gene matches. The germline V gene has CDR1 MNHNS and CDR2 SASEGT. There are 14 residues in the CDR3. CDR3 in amino acids: CASTRDRGYTEAFF. CDR3 DNA sequence: TGTGCCAGCACCCGGGACAGGGGATACACTGAAGCTTTCTTT.

J is TRBJ2-2 and V is TRBV28, with unresolved D. Germline-derived CDR1 and CDR2 are MDHEN and SYDVKM. The V and J ends lost 3 bases and 3 bases respectively, with 8 bases between them. CDR3 length: 14 amino acids. The CDR3 DNA sequence: TGTGCCAGCAGTTTTCTCTCCGACACCGGGGAGCTGTTTTTT. Encoded protein: CASSFLSDTGELFF.

This clonotype was observed many times. CDR3 loop: CASSLNPGQGNTEAFF. DNA for the CDR3: TGTGCCAGCAGCTTAAACCCGGGACAGGGGAACACTGAAGCTTTCTTT. The chain couples TRBV7-3 to TRBJ1-1, with 9 bases that match TRBD1. The ends lost 1 base at V and 1 base at J; junction bases unmatched: 4. The CDR3 has 16 residues. From germline, CDR1 is SGHTA and CDR2 FQGTGA.

This clonotype was observed a few times. Relative to the germline gene, one junction end is altered; a read error may explain this. This sequence joins TRBV3-1 and TRBJ1-5; TRBD1 is a possible D gene (5 bases). This CDR3 has 14 residues. Germline CDR1 and CDR2: LGHDT and YNNKEL (reference sequence). The CDR3 loop reads CASNKGTANEPQHF. The CDR3 bases are TGTGCCAGCAACAAAGGGACGGCCAATGAGCCCCAGCATTTT.

This clonotype was found many times. V gene TRBV5-8 combines with J gene TRBJ1-1, with D possibly TRBD1 on 6 matching bases. V was trimmed by 3 bases and J by 3 bases, leaving 18 bases between them. CDR3 length: 16 residues. Germline V gene sequence: CDR1 SGHTS, CDR2 YDEGEE. CDR3 residues: CASSYISGVLDTEAFF. The CDR3 nucleotides read TGTGCCAGCAGCTATATCTCAGGGGTGTTGGACACTGAAGCTTTCTTT.